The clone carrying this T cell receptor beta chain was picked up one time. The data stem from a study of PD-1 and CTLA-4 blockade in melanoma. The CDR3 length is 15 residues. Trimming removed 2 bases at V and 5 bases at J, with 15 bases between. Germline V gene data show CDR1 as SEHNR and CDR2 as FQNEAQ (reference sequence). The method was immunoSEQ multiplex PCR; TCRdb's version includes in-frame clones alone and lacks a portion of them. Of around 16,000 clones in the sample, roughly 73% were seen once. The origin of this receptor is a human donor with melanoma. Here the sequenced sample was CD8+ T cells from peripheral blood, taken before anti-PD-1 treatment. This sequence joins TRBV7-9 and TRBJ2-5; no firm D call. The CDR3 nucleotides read TGTGCCAGCAGCTTAAATATCCTCCCGTTGGAGACCCAGTACTTC. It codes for CASSLNILPLETQYF. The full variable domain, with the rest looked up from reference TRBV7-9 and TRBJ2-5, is DTGVSQNPRHKITKRGQNVTFRCDPISEHNRLYWYRQTLGQGPEFLTYFQNEAQLEKSRLLSDRFSAERPKGSFSTLEIQRTEQGDSAMYLCASSLNILPLETQYFGPGTRLLVL.